These 8 T cell receptor beta chains came from one sample sequenced in a study of identical twins. TCRdb re-analysed the 5' RACE reads in MiXCR, keeping a single row per CDR3 protein. The table records roughly 350,000 distinct CDR3 sequences, 10% to 15% of them present only once. These data also formed part of another study, on yellow fever vaccine responses in identical twins.

The sample taken for sequencing was CD8+ T cells sorted from blood. These receptors were taken from a woman between 18 and 29 years old in good health.

This clonotype came up a few times. CDR3 sequence reads: CASSSSRDTAYEQYF. The CDR3 DNA is TGTGCCAGCAGTTCGTCCCGGGACACGGCCTACGAGCAGTACTTC. V gene TRBV28 combines with J gene TRBJ2-7; perhaps TRBD1 as D (6 bases). Germline CDR1 reads MDHEN; CDR2 reads SYDVKM. CDR3 size: 15 residues. Trimming stripped 4 bases from V and 2 bases from J, with 15 bases between.

The sample holds a few counts of this clonotype. The rearrangement joins TRBV20-1 to TRBJ2-2; D might be TRBD1 or TRBD2, each matching 6 bases. The CDR3 runs 15 residues. V was cut by 0 bases and J by 1 base, with 9 bases left in between. Germline CDR1 reads DFQATT; CDR2 reads SNEGSKA (reference sequence). This chain's CDR3 is CSARDGGGNTGELFF. CDR3 in DNA: TGCAGTGCTAGAGATGGAGGGGGGAACACCGGGGAGCTGTTTTTT.

This clonotype turned up a few times. The chain couples TRBV20-1 to TRBJ2-7, with D possibly TRBD2 on 6 matching bases. The V end was cut by 3 bases, the J end by 1 base, with 16 bases between. The germline CDR1 and CDR2 sequences are DFQATT and SNEGSKA (reference sequence). The CDR3 sequence is 15 residues long. This chain's CDR3 is CSARVAGPMSYEQYF. CDR3 nucleotides: TGCAGTGCTAGGGTTGCGGGACCCATGTCCTACGAGCAGTACTTC.

The chain employs TRBV7-9 and TRBJ2-2; 9 bases are shared with TRBD1. With V trimmed by 4 bases and J by 4 bases, 10 bases remained unmatched. Germline V gene sequence: CDR1 SEHNR, CDR2 FQNEAQ (reference sequence). The CDR3 runs to 17 residues. The CDR3 spells CASSSHSQGASTGELFF. The CDR3 DNA reads as TGTGCCAGCAGCTCCCACTCACAGGGGGCGAGCACCGGGGAGCTGTTTTTT.

This clonotype occurred many times. The V gene is TRBV6-5, the J gene TRBJ1-1; D may be TRBD1 (5 bases). CDR1 is MNHEY and CDR2 is SVGAGI in the germline V gene. Between the trimmed V and J ends, which lost 0 bases and 5 bases, there was a span of 13 bases. The CDR3 runs 15 residues. The CDR3 bases are TGTGCCAGCAGTTACTCAAGAGGGGTGGGGACTGAAGCTTTCTTT. It translates to CASSYSRGVGTEAFF.

This chain connects TRBV5-1 to TRBJ2-3, with a possible D match to TRBD2 (5 bases). V lost 1 base and J lost 0, with 18 bases in between. Looked up from germline, CDR1 is SGHRS and CDR2 is YFSETQ. This CDR3 has 18 residues. As DNA, the CDR3 is TGCGCCAGCAGCTTGTTATCAAACACTAGGACTAGCACAGATACGCAGTATTTT. Its protein is CASSLLSNTRTSTDTQYF. Full variable domain (remainder filled in from reference TRBV5-1 and TRBJ2-3): KAGVTQTPRYLIKTRGQQVTLSCSPISGHRSVSWYQQTPGQGLQFLFEYFSETQRNKGNFPGRFSGRQFSNSRSEMNVSTLELGDSALYLCASSLLSNTRTSTDTQYFGPGTRLTVL.

Ten or more counts support this clonotype. This rearrangement joins TRBV5-1 to TRBJ2-3, with D uncertain. The CDR3 runs to 16 residues. V was pared by 4 bases and J by 5 bases, with 20 bases between. Germline CDR1 is SGHRS and CDR2 is YFSETQ. The CDR3 loop is CASSHPPDGARDTQYF. CDR3 nucleotide sequence: TGCGCCAGCAGCCACCCCCCCGACGGAGCCCGAGATACGCAGTATTTT.

V usage is TRBV29-1 and J usage is TRBJ2-1; 7 bases are a match to TRBD1. The length of the CDR3 is 13 residues. V lost 5 bases and J lost 2; bases outside the gene matches: 3. Germline lookup yields CDR1 SQVTM and CDR2 ANQGSEA. CDR3 bases: TGCAGCGTTAGAGGGGGCGCCTACAATGAGCAGTTCTTC. This translates into CSVRGGAYNEQFF.